This T cell receptor beta chain emerged from a study of T cells in Graves' hyperthyroidism and ophthalmopathy. Amplification of TCR beta CDR3 regions was performed using RNA transcripts as template. An initial round of RT-PCR targeting the TCR CDR3 relied on the HTBI primer set. TCRdb recomputed calls from the multiplex PCR reads with MiXCR, one row per CDR3 protein. The data contain approximately 480,000 distinct CDR3 sequences, less than 25% of them seen just once; the ten biggest clones take up around a quarter. In its sample, this clonotype was seen many times. The germline CDR1 and CDR2 sequences are MNHEY and SVGAGI. The CDR3 totals 15 residues. V was cut by 0 bases and J by 3 bases, with 9 bases left in between. Stable disease denoted Graves' hyperthyroidism without ophthalmopathy progression within 18 months. Each diagnosis drew on symptoms, thyroxine, TRAb, thyroid ultrasound and orbital computed tomography findings.

V gene TRBV6-5 combines with J gene TRBJ1-3; D perhaps matches TRBD1 (5 bases). The specimen sequenced was blood. This TCR came from a man younger than 30 with Graves' hyperthyroidism. This CDR3 reads CASSYSQGNGNTIYF. The CDR3 DNA is TGTGCCAGCAGTTACTCTCAGGGCAATGGAAACACCATATATTTT.